This is a list of T cell receptor beta chains from one sample in a study of shared clonotypes between healthy human individuals. The protocol was immunoSEQ multiplex PCR, while the TCRdb copy is restricted to in-frame clones and leaves out a portion. The sample contains 2 million to 3 million clones, roughly 93% of which appear only once. The sample taken for sequencing was naive CD4+ T cells from PBMCs. These receptor sequences come from a man younger than 35 in good health. Some clones in this sample may be carry-over from other donors' samples. Both conserved end residues are part of each CDR3. A D gene is named only where the DNA matches it firmly. For some rows the clone size is stated as once, few or many, or as a class when expanded; others skip it.

size: .
J: TRBJ2-1
D: TRBD2
V: TRBV27
CDR3: CASSPSGSSYNEQFF
DNA: TGTGCCAGCAGCCCCAGCGGGAGCTCCTACAATGAGCAGTTCTTC

size: .
J: TRBJ2-5
D: TRBD1
V: TRBV5-6
CDR3: CASSETGETQYF
DNA: TGTGCCAGCAGCGAGACAGGGGAGACCCAGTACTTC

size: .
J: TRBJ2-5
D: TRBD2
V: TRBV2
CDR3: CASSGLAGETQYF
DNA: TGTGCCAGCAGTGGACTAGCGGGAGAGACCCAGTACTTC

size: .
J: TRBJ2-1
D: .
V: TRBV11-2
CDR3: CASSLLSSYNEQFF
DNA: TGTGCCAGCAGCTTACTGAGCTCCTACAATGAGCAGTTCTTC

size: once
J: TRBJ2-7
D: TRBD1
V: TRBV19
CDR3: CASSIRQGPSYEQYF
DNA: TGTGCCAGTAGCATCCGACAGGGTCCCTCCTACGAGCAGTACTTC

size: .
J: TRBJ2-3
D: TRBD2
V: TRBV28
CDR3: CASRRSGGTDTQYF
DNA: TGTGCCAGCAGGCGTAGCGGGGGCACAGATACGCAGTATTTT

size: .
J: TRBJ1-5
D: .
V: TRBV19
CDR3: CASSRRSNQPQHF
DNA: TGTGCCAGTAGTAGACGGAGCAATCAGCCCCAGCATTTT

size: .
J: TRBJ2-5
D: TRBD1
V: TRBV27
CDR3: CASSKGDSYQETQYF
DNA: TGTGCCAGCAGTAAAGGGGACAGCTACCAAGAGACCCAGTACTTC

size: .
J: TRBJ2-1
D: TRBD2
V: TRBV5-1
CDR3: CASSLVGTSGASSYNEQFF
DNA: TGCGCCAGCAGCTTGGTTGGGACTAGCGGAGCCAGCTCCTACAATGAGCAGTTCTTC

size: once
J: TRBJ2-2
D: TRBD1
V: TRBV6-6
CDR3: CATRRTGYTGELFF
DNA: TGTGCCACCCGCCGGACAGGGTACACCGGGGAGCTGTTTTTT

size: .
J: TRBJ2-1
D: .
V: TRBV9
CDR3: CASSPQVGGAYNEQFF
DNA: TGTGCCAGCAGCCCTCAAGTGGGGGGCGCCTACAATGAGCAGTTCTTC

size: .
J: TRBJ1-5
D: .
V: TRBV14
CDR3: CASSQGAPNQPQHF
DNA: TGTGCCAGCAGCCAAGGAGCCCCCAATCAGCCCCAGCATTTT

size: .
J: TRBJ1-1
D: .
V: TRBV25-1
CDR3: CASKVETEAFF
DNA: TGTGCCAGCAAGGTCGAGACTGAAGCTTTCTTT

size: .
J: TRBJ2-1
D: .
V: TRBV30
CDR3: CAVMSGSSYNEQFF
DNA: TGTGCCGTCATGAGCGGTAGCTCCTACAATGAGCAGTTCTTC

size: .
J: TRBJ1-2
D: TRBD1
V: TRBV30
CDR3: CAWSIRLGQEGYTF
DNA: TGTGCCTGGAGCATTCGCTTGGGACAGGAAGGCTACACCTTC

size: .
J: TRBJ2-3
D: .
V: TRBV5-1
CDR3: CASSLGGVGPSTDTQYF
DNA: TGCGCCAGCAGCTTGGGCGGAGTGGGGCCTAGCACAGATACGCAGTATTTT

size: .
J: TRBJ2-7
D: .
V: TRBV27
CDR3: CASSSRTAGSYEQYF
DNA: TGTGCCAGCAGTTCCCGGACAGCCGGGAGCTACGAGCAGTACTTC

size: .
J: TRBJ1-4
D: TRBD1
V: TRBV19
CDR3: CASSGTGGEKLFF
DNA: TGTGCCAGTAGCGGGACAGGAGGCGAAAAACTGTTTTTT

size: once
J: TRBJ2-5
D: .
V: TRBV2
CDR3: CASRPLVEAQYF
DNA: TGTGCCAGCAGGCCCTTAGTAGAGGCCCAGTACTTC

size: .
J: TRBJ2-1
D: .
V: TRBV7-2
CDR3: CASSLDRPRYNEQFF
DNA: TGTGCCAGCAGCTTAGATAGGCCGCGTTACAATGAGCAGTTCTTC

size: .
J: TRBJ2-1
D: .
V: TRBV7-3
CDR3: CASSLQGRNEQFF
DNA: TGTGCCAGCAGCTTACAGGGAAGGAATGAGCAGTTCTTC

size: few
J: TRBJ1-5
D: .
V: TRBV18
CDR3: CASSPDRNQPQHF
DNA: TGTGCCAGCTCACCCGACAGAAATCAGCCCCAGCATTTT

size: .
J: TRBJ2-5
D: TRBD1
V: TRBV29-1
CDR3: CSVSPGQGASETQYF
DNA: TGCAGCGTTTCCCCCGGCCAGGGGGCAAGTGAGACCCAGTACTTC

size: .
J: TRBJ2-7
D: .
V: TRBV7-2
CDR3: CASSLGPNPAYEQYF
DNA: TGTGCCAGCAGCTTAGGACCCAATCCCGCCTACGAGCAGTACTTC

size: .
J: TRBJ2-3
D: .
V: TRBV10-3
CDR3: CATGQTSTDTQYF
DNA: TGTGCCACCGGACAGACTAGCACAGATACGCAGTATTTT

size: .
J: TRBJ2-3
D: TRBD2
V: TRBV11-1
CDR3: CASSLGTSGRARTDTQYF
DNA: TGTGCCAGCAGCCTCGGGACTAGCGGGAGGGCTAGAACAGATACGCAGTATTTT

size: .
J: TRBJ2-1
D: .
V: TRBV5-1
CDR3: CASSLNTGPPVFF
DNA: TGCGCCAGCAGCTTGAATACTGGTCCTCCGGTGTTCTTC

size: .
J: TRBJ2-5
D: .
V: TRBV7-9
CDR3: CASSRRADNQGQYF
DNA: TGTGCCAGCAGCCGGAGGGCGGACAACCAAGGCCAGTACTTC

size: .
J: TRBJ2-7
D: .
V: TRBV9
CDR3: CASSVGSGQTYEQYF
DNA: TGTGCCAGCAGCGTAGGGAGCGGACAAACCTACGAGCAGTACTTC

size: .
J: TRBJ1-1
D: .
V: TRBV4-1
CDR3: CASSQASGTRPEAFF
DNA: TGCGCCAGCAGCCAAGCGTCCGGGACACGTCCTGAAGCTTTCTTT

size: .
J: TRBJ1-1
D: TRBD1
V: TRBV5-1
CDR3: CASSLVPGGGTEAFF
DNA: TGCGCCAGCAGCTTGGTCCCAGGGGGAGGCACTGAAGCTTTCTTT

size: once
J: TRBJ1-2
D: TRBD1
V: TRBV30
CDR3: CASYPRTGIMSNYGYTF
DNA: TGTGCCTCCTACCCCCGGACAGGGATCATGTCCAACTATGGCTACACCTTC

size: .
J: TRBJ1-2
D: .
V: TRBV30
CDR3: CAWSELVVNYGYTF
DNA: TGTGCCTGGAGTGAACTGGTGGTCAACTATGGCTACACCTTC

size: .
J: TRBJ1-1
D: TRBD1
V: TRBV7-8
CDR3: CASSPYHDREKTEAFF
DNA: TGTGCCAGCAGCCCGTACCACGACAGGGAAAAAACTGAAGCTTTCTTT

size: .
J: TRBJ1-2
D: .
V: TRBV9
CDR3: CASTTQGLYGYTF
DNA: TGTGCCAGTACCACCCAGGGCCTATATGGCTACACCTTC

size: few
J: TRBJ1-1
D: .
V: TRBV2
CDR3: CASKIQQNTEAFF
DNA: TGTGCCAGCAAGATCCAACAGAACACTGAAGCTTTCTTT

size: .
J: TRBJ2-1
D: TRBD2
V: TRBV7-2
CDR3: CASSTGTSYNEQFF
DNA: TGTGCCAGCAGCACCGGGACTAGTTACAATGAGCAGTTCTTC

size: once
J: TRBJ2-1
D: TRBD2
V: TRBV7-3
CDR3: CASSLRVRLADDNEQFF
DNA: TGTGCCAGCAGCTTAAGAGTTCGGCTAGCGGATGACAATGAGCAGTTCTTC

size: .
J: TRBJ1-1
D: .
V: TRBV7-2
CDR3: CASSFSGTTNTEAFF
DNA: TGTGCCAGCAGCTTCTCGGGGACAACGAACACTGAAGCTTTCTTT

size: .
J: TRBJ1-2
D: .
V: TRBV28
CDR3: CASSPIIEANYGYTF
DNA: TGTGCCAGCAGCCCAATTATTGAGGCTAACTATGGCTACACCTTC

size: .
J: TRBJ2-3
D: TRBD2
V: TRBV5-1
CDR3: CASSEDSGSTTDTQYF
DNA: TGCGCCAGCAGCGAGGATAGCGGGAGCACCACAGATACGCAGTATTTT

size: .
J: TRBJ1-5
D: .
V: TRBV7-9
CDR3: CASSFAGRGPNQPQHF
DNA: TGTGCCAGCAGCTTCGCGGGGAGGGGACCCAATCAGCCCCAGCATTTT

size: once
J: TRBJ2-2
D: .
V: TRBV30
CDR3: CAWSAGGELFF
DNA: TGTGCCTGGAGTGCGGGCGGGGAGCTGTTTTTT